This is a list of T cell receptor beta chains from one sample in a study of OX40 agonist ivuxolimab in advanced cancers. The repertoire was sequenced with immunoSEQ multiplex PCR; TCRdb's copy has only in-frame clones and lacks some. Altogether 50,000 or so clones are present, around nine tenths being singletons, with the ten largest covering about 3.5%. Here the sequenced sample was CD4+ or CD8+ T cells sorted from blood, taken in a trial of the OX40 agonist ivuxolimab. The receptors derive from an adult with an advanced solid tumor such as melanoma, head and neck, liver or kidney cancer. Each CDR3 is given with its conserved first and last residue. A D gene is named only where the DNA matches it firmly. Clone size, where shown, is once, few, many, or a class for clones that have expanded.

>TRBV4-3|NA|TRBJ2-5|NA
CASSQVGDNQETQYF
TGCGCCAGCAGCCAGGTGGGGGACAACCAAGAGACCCAGTACTTC
>TRBV18|NA|TRBJ2-1|NA
CASSGQLNEQFF
TGTGCCAGCTCCGGACAGCTCAATGAGCAGTTCTTC
>TRBV18|NA|TRBJ2-5|NA
CASSPKLAAQETQYF
TGTGCCAGCTCACCAAAGTTAGCGGCCCAAGAGACCCAGTACTTC
>TRBV27|NA|TRBJ1-1|NA
CASSLSGALMNTEAFF
TGTGCCAGCAGTTTATCCGGGGCGCTTATGAACACTGAAGCTTTCTTT
>TRBV5-1|NA|TRBJ2-2|TRBD2
CASSFDPGLAAGELFF
TGCGCCAGCAGCTTCGACCCGGGACTAGCGGCCGGGGAGCTGTTTTTT
>TRBV11-1|NA|TRBJ2-2|TRBD1
CASSRQGNTGELFF
TGTGCCAGCAGTAGACAGGGGAACACCGGGGAGCTGTTTTTT
>TRBV6-5|once|TRBJ1-4|NA
CASSPRTTEKLFF
TGTGCCAGCAGTCCGCGGACAACCGAAAAACTGTTTTTT
>TRBV4-2|NA|TRBJ1-2|TRBD1
CASSPQRQGSVGGYTF
TGTGCCAGCAGCCCACAACGACAGGGAAGTGTAGGAGGCTACACCTTC
>TRBV28|NA|TRBJ2-5|TRBD1
CASSLFFRGRWETQYF
TGTGCCAGCAGTTTATTCTTCAGGGGGCGGTGGGAGACCCAGTACTTC
>TRBV6-5|NA|TRBJ2-7|NA
CASSAGGHSYEQYF
TGTGCCAGCAGTGCCGGGGGCCACTCCTACGAGCAGTACTTC
>TRBV5-4|NA|TRBJ2-4|TRBD1
CASSPGQGLAKNIQYF
TGTGCCAGCAGCCCGGGACAGGGGCTAGCCAAAAACATTCAGTACTTC
>TRBV29-1|NA|TRBJ2-5|NA
CSVVSIQETQYF
TGCAGCGTTGTGAGCATCCAAGAGACCCAGTACTTC
>TRBV7-2|NA|TRBJ2-1|NA
CASSLNWDNEQFF
TGTGCCAGCAGCCTAAACTGGGACAATGAGCAGTTCTTC
>TRBV6-1|NA|TRBJ2-7|NA
CASTLRDPSSEQYF
TGTGCCAGCACCCTCCGGGACCCATCCTCCGAGCAGTACTTC
>TRBV30|few|TRBJ2-1|NA
CAWSVGLDNEQFF
TGTGCCTGGAGTGTGGGGCTAGACAATGAGCAGTTCTTC
>TRBV5-1|NA|TRBJ2-3|TRBD2
CASSLAGEHSTDTQYF
TGCGCCAGCAGCTTAGCGGGAGAGCACTCTACAGATACGCAGTATTTT
>TRBV7-9|NA|TRBJ2-2|NA
CASSLYGGTNTGELFF
TGTGCCAGCAGCTTATATGGTGGGACTAACACCGGGGAGCTGTTTTTT
>TRBV28|NA|TRBJ1-2|NA
CASSQTGYGYTF
TGTGCCAGCAGTCAAACCGGGTATGGCTACACCTTC
>TRBV30|NA|TRBJ2-7|NA
CAWSVGVRELYEQYF
TGTGCCTGGAGTGTCGGGGTCAGGGAACTCTACGAGCAGTACTTC
>TRBV7-3|NA|TRBJ2-3|NA
CASSLARSNTQYF
TGTGCCAGCAGCTTAGCTCGGAGCAATACGCAGTATTTT
>TRBV28|NA|TRBJ2-1|NA
CASSLFNEQFF
TGTGCCAGCAGTTTATTCAATGAGCAGTTCTTC
>TRBV6-5|NA|TRBJ2-7|NA
CASYSGTSREQYF
TGTGCCAGCTATTCAGGGACCAGTCGGGAGCAGTACTTC
>TRBV6-1|NA|TRBJ1-5|NA
CASSRPDRPQHF
TGTGCCAGCAGCCGCCCCGACCGGCCCCAGCATTTT
>TRBV28|NA|TRBJ2-2|TRBD1
CASSRGQDTGELFF
TGTGCCAGCAGTAGGGGACAGGACACCGGGGAGCTGTTTTTT
>TRBV7-2|NA|TRBJ2-7|TRBD2
CASSLGLAGRRGEQYF
TGTGCCAGCAGCTTGGGACTAGCGGGCCGTAGGGGTGAGCAGTACTTC
>TRBV19|NA|TRBJ1-5|NA
CASSINSPSNQPQHF
TGTGCCAGTAGTATTAACAGTCCAAGCAATCAGCCCCAGCATTTT